The text below deals with one TCR beta chain. The antigen is not known. The Oncomine TCR Beta short-read assay was applied to DNA of cultured CD4+ T cells. TCRdb re-derived calls from the PCR reads in MiXCR, one entry per CDR3 protein. The sample contains some 16,000 distinct CDR3 sequences, just under 55% of which appear only once. The record originates from a study of vaccination and CD4 T cells after COVID-19. Study-wide background: Convalescent study patients returned SARS-CoV-2 positive nasal swab PCR results, with several mild cases and one severe. General study results and limits: Only post-vaccination samples contained a median approximately 84% of the reactive clones in convalescent patients.

The treatment is: roughly 10-day PBMC culture with coronavirus spike peptide pools or control peptides (ViraFEST assay). It was on days 3 and 7 that half the medium was replaced with fresh IL-2 medium. These CD4+ T cells came from roughly nine-day cultures by negative selection. The V end lost 2 bases, the J end lost 1 base, and 3 bases lay between the germline ends. Germline values: CDR1 DFQATT, CDR2 SNEGSKA (reference sequence). This CDR3 contains 12 residues. Specimen: CD4+ T cells from blood, cultured in vitro. The rearrangement links TRBV20-1 to TRBJ1-5; D unresolved. The receptor was derived from a human donor who had recovered from COVID-19. The CDR3 DNA reads as TGCAGTGCTAGAAACAGCAATCAGCCCCAGCATTTT. Its translation: CSARNSNQPQHF.